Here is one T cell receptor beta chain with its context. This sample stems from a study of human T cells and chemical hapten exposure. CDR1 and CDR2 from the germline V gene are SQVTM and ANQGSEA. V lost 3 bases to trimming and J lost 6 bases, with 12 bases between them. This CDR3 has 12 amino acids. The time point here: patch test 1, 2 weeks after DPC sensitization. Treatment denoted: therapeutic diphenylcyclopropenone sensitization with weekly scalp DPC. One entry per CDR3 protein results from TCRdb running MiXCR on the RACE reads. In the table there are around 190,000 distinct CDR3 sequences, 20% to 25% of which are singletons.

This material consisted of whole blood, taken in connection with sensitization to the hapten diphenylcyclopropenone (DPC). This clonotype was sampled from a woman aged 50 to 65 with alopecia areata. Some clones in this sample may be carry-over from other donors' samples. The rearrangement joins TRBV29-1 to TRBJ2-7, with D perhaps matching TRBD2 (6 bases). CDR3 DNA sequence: TGCAGCGTTGAGTCGACTAGTCTCGAGCAGTACTTC. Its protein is CSVESTSLEQYF.